The T cell receptor (beta chain) under discussion was sequenced for a study of T cell responses to AZD1222 COVID-19 vaccine. Study-level results: The repertoires were collected only after the peak T cell response. Possibly, clonal diversity was underestimated; donors were largely white British and included more females. When two AZD1222 doses had been given, Spike-specific TCR breadth and depth rose.

Measured with immunoSEQ multiplex PCR; TCRdb has only the in-frame clones, and not every one. The table shows some 150,000 clones, with approximately 94% occurring only once. Turning to this clone: Its target is not known.

The CDR3 has 13 residues. From germline, CDR1 is MNHEY and CDR2 SMNVEV (reference sequence). V was cut by 4 bases and J by 1 base, with 7 bases left in between. The input for sequencing was peripheral blood, taken on day 0 of AZD1222 vaccination. The clonotype comes from an adult in good health. The rearrangement joins TRBV27 to TRBJ1-1, with D maybe TRBD1 (5 bases). The CDR3 loop reads CASSYGQNTEAFF. The CDR3 DNA follows: TGTGCCAGCAGTTACGGACAGAACACTGAAGCTTTCTTT.